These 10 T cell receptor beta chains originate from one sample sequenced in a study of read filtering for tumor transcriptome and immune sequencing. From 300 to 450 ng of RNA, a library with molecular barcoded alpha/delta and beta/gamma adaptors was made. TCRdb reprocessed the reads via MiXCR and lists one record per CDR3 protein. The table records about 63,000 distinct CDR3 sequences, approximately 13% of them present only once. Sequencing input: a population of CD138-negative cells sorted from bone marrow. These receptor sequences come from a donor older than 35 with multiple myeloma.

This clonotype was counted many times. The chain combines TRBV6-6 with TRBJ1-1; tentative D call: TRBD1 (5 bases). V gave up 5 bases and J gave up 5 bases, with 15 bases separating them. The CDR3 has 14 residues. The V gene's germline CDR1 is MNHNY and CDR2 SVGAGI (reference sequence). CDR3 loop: CASSGGVHGTEAFF. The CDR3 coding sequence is TGTGCCAGCAGTGGAGGGGTCCATGGGACTGAAGCTTTCTTT.

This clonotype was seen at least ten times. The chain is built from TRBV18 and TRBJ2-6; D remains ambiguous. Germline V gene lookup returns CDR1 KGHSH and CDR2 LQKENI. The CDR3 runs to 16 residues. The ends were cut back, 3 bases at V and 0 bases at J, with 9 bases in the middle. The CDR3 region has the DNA TGTGCCAGCTCACCGGCTCCGTTCTCTGGGGCCAACGTCCTGACTTTC. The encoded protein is CASSPAPFSGANVLTF.

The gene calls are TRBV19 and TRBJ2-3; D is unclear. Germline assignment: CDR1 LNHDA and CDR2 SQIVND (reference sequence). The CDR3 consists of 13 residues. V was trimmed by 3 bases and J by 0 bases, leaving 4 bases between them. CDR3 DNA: TGTGCCAGTAGTATCCCTAGCACAGATACGCAGTATTTT. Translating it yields CASSIPSTDTQYF.

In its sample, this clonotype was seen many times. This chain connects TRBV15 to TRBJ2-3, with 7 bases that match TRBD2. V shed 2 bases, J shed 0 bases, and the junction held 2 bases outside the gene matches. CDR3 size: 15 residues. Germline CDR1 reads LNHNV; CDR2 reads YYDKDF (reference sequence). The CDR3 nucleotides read TGTGCCACCAGCAGACTAGCGGAGAGCACAGATACGCAGTATTTT. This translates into CATSRLAESTDTQYF.

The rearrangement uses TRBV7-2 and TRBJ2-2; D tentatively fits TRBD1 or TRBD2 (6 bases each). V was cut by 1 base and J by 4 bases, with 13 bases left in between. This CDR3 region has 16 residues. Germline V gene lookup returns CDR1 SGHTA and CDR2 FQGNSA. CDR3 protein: CASSLGRGYITGELFF. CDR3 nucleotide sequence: TGTGCCAGCAGCTTAGGGAGGGGGTATATCACCGGGGAGCTGTTTTTT. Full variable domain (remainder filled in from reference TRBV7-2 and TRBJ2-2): GAGVSQSPSNKVTEKGKDVELRCDPISGHTALYWYRQSLGQGLEFLIYFQGNSAPDKSGLPSDRFSAERTGGSVSTLTIQRTQQEDSAVYLCASSLGRGYITGELFFGEGSRLTVL.

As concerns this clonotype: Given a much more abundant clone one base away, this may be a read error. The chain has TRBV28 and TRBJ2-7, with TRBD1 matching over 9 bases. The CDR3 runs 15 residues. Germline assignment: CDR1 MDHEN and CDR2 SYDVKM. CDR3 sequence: CASRLWGQGLYEQYF. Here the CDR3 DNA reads TGTGCCAGCAGATTATGGGGACAGGGACTGTACGAGCAGTACTTC.

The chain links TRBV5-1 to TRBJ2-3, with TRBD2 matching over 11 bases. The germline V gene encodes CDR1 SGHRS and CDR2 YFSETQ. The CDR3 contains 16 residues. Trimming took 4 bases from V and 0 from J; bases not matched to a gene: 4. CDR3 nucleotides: TGCGCCAGCAGCGTGACTAGCGGGACAAGCACAGATACGCAGTATTTT. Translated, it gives CASSVTSGTSTDTQYF.

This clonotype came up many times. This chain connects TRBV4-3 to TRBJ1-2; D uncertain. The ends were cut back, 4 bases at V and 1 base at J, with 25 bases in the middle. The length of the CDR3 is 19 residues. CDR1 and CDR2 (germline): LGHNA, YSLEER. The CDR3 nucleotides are TGCGCCAGCAGCCCAGACACCGCAGCGAACACAGCTTATAACTATGGCTACACCTTC. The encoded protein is CASSPDTAANTAYNYGYTF.

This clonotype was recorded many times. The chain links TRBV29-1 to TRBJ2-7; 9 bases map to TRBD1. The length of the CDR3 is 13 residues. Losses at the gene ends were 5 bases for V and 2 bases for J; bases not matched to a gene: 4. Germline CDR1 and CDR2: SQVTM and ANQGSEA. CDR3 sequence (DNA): TGCAGCGTTCGGACAGGGGAAACCTACGAGCAGTACTTC. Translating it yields CSVRTGETYEQYF.

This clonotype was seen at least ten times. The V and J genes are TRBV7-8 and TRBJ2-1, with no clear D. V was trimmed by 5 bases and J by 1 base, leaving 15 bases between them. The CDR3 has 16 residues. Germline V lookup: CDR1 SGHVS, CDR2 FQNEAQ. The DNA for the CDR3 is TGTGCCAGCAGCCCCCTTCGTGCCGGGTCCTACAATGAGCAGTTCTTC. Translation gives CASSPLRAGSYNEQFF.